This T cell receptor (beta chain) was documented in a study of metastatic and nonmetastatic thyroid tumors. Overall study context: Across peripheral blood and tumor or nodule tissue samples taken from malignant and benign thyroid patients, the repertoires were compared with one another.

In the study's own analysis: The distant-metastasis classifier for papillary thyroid cancer was built from CDR3 differences across clinicopathological groups. TCRdb reanalyzed the PCR reads with MiXCR. The V and J calls shown here were made by TCRdb, not taken from the authors' results. The sample has about 32,000 clones; 15% to 20% are singletons. Findings and caveats of the study: Reported TCR beta diversity, measured in blood and tumor, was significantly higher for malignant thyroid tumors than for benign nodules.

V was trimmed by 0 bases and J by 3 bases, leaving 11 bases between them. The germline V gene has CDR1 DFQATT and CDR2 SNEGSKA (reference sequence). The CDR3 is 15 residues long. All patients reached thyroid surgery having received no treatment beforehand. This clone is medium-sized in the sample. Its cognate antigen is unknown. The sequenced sample consisted of blood. The TCR was taken from a female donor with papillary thyroid cancer or a benign thyroid nodule (not recorded which). Some clones in this sample may be carry-over from other donors' samples. This chain connects TRBV20-1 to TRBJ2-2; the D gene is possibly TRBD1 (5 bases). For the CDR3, the DNA is TGCAGTGCTAGAGATCCTACAGGAGACACCGGGGAGCTGTTTTTT. Its protein product is CSARDPTGDTGELFF.